These 29 T cell receptor beta chains came from one sample sequenced in a study of T cell changes during pregnancy in multiple sclerosis. TCRdb's copy holds only in-frame clones and misses some; the assay was immunoSEQ multiplex PCR. The table shows 25,000 to 35,000 clones, with roughly 90% occurring only once. The material was CD8+ T cells from peripheral blood mononuclear cells, obtained in the first trimester of pregnancy. The receptor source for this set is a female donor with multiple sclerosis, enrolled in a pregnancy study.

The table lists this clone with a count of one. CDR3 in DNA: TGCGCCAGCAGCCAAGATCTTCCAGAATTCTATGGCTACACCTTC. Translated: CASSQDLPEFYGYTF. The genes are TRBV4-1 and TRBJ1-2; D is undetermined. The germline V gene has CDR1 MGHRA and CDR2 YSYEKL. This CDR3 contains 15 residues. Trimming shortened V by 0 bases and J by 4 bases, and 12 bases separated the two germline ends.

The chain recombines TRBV19 with TRBJ1-1; D perhaps matches TRBD1 (6 bases). Trimming took 3 bases from V and 10 from J, leaving 9 bases between them. The CDR3 contains 11 residues. Germline V gene sequence: CDR1 LNHDA, CDR2 SQIVND (reference sequence). This CDR3 is CASSIGGAAFF. The CDR3 DNA follows: TGTGCCAGTAGTATTGGGGGGGCAGCTTTCTTT.

The J gene is TRBJ2-7, the V gene TRBV29-1; 8 nucleotides match TRBD1. The CDR3 has 14 amino acids. The V gene end was trimmed by 3 bases and the J gene end by 2 bases; junction bases not matched to a gene: 6. Germline CDR1 is SQVTM and CDR2 is ANQGSEA. The CDR3: CSVDPGTGAYEQYF. CDR3 DNA sequence: TGCAGCGTTGACCCCGGGACAGGAGCCTACGAGCAGTACTTC.

This clone was seen a single time. The chain couples TRBV12-2 to TRBJ1-1; TRBD1 is the table's D call and was not checked against the DNA. TRBV12-2 is noted as a pseudogene. This CDR3 is built from 21 residues. CDR3 sequence: CASRLAPWGHRKGNNRAEAFF. The CDR3 DNA is TGTGCAAGTCGCTTAGCTCCATGGGGCCATAGGAAGGGGAACAATCGGGCTGAAGCTTTCTTT.

Regarding this clone: This may arise from a read error, as a much more abundant clone is one base away. The gene calls are TRBV27 and TRBJ2-1, with 11 bases fitting TRBD1. CDR3 length: 14 amino acids. Germline values: CDR1 MNHEY, CDR2 SMNVEV (reference sequence). The J segment lost 6 bases and the V segment lost 6 bases, leaving 4 bases of the junction unmatched. The CDR3 reads CASRAGTGGNEQFF. Written as DNA, the CDR3 is TGTGCCAGCAGAGCCGGGACAGGGGGCAATGAGCAGTTCTTC.

The rearrangement links TRBV28 to TRBJ2-7, with a possible D match to TRBD2 (5 bases). The CDR3 sequence is 14 residues long. V was pared by 5 bases and J by 5 bases, with 16 bases between. CDR1 and CDR2 (germline): MDHEN, SYDVKM. CDR3 sequence (DNA): TGTGCCAGCAGTCCGCCACTGGGAGCCGACGAGCAGTACTTC. Its protein is CASSPPLGADEQYF.

The rearrangement links TRBV5-1 to TRBJ2-7, with TRBD1 identical over 11 bases. CDR1 is SGHRS and CDR2 is YFSETQ in the germline V gene. Trimming at V came to 4 bases and at J to 3 bases, leaving 3 bases not matched to a gene. The length of the CDR3 is 14 residues. For the CDR3, the DNA is TGCGCCAGCAGCGAGGGACAGGGGGTCTACGAGCAGTACTTC. Amino acids: CASSEGQGVYEQYF.

For this clone: One end of the junction does not line up with germline, which may come from a read error. The chain links TRBV27 to TRBJ2-7, with TRBD1 identical over 8 bases. Germline-derived CDR1 and CDR2 are MNHEY and SMNVEV (reference sequence). CDR3 length equals 16 residues. CDR3 amino acids: CASSLSPRTGNYEQYF. The CDR3 nucleotides read TGTGCCAGCAGCTTATCGCCGCGGACAGGGAACTACGAGCAGTACTTC.

The chain couples TRBV28 to TRBJ1-6; D might be TRBD1 (6 bases). The V gene lost 3 bases and the J gene lost 9 bases, with 12 bases spanning the gap. The length of the CDR3 is 14 residues. Germline CDR1 is MDHEN and CDR2 is SYDVKM. The CDR3: CASSLTGLGSPLHF. Here the CDR3 DNA reads TGTGCCAGCAGTTTGACAGGACTGGGTTCACCCCTCCACTTT.

The CDR3 bases are TGTGCCAGCAGCTATATGGCCAGGGGTCCCAGAAACTATGGCTACACCTTC. This translates into CASSYMARGPRNYGYTF. The V call is TRBV7-2, the J call TRBJ1-2, with D perhaps matching TRBD1 (6 bases). The CDR3 has 17 residues. The germline gives CDR1 SGHTA, CDR2 FQGNSA. Trimming stripped 4 bases from V and 2 bases from J, with 20 bases between.

This chain connects TRBV6-1 to TRBJ2-2, with 10 nucleotides matching TRBD2. J lost 6 bases, V lost 4 bases, and 5 bases had no gene match. Germline CDR1 reads MNHNS; CDR2 reads SASEGT. The CDR3 spans 15 residues. The CDR3 protein is CASSGLAGEAGELFF. In DNA form, the CDR3 reads TGTGCCAGCAGTGGGCTAGCGGGAGAGGCCGGGGAGCTGTTTTTT.

This chain uses TRBV6-1 with TRBJ2-7; a possible D gene is TRBD2 (7 bases). V lost 6 bases and J lost 2, with 17 bases in between. The V gene's germline CDR1 is MNHNS and CDR2 SASEGT. The CDR3 is 15 residues long. The CDR3 DNA reads as TGTGCCAGCAGCCAAGGGGGGGAAGTTCCCTACGAGCAGTACTTC. Residues: CASSQGGEVPYEQYF.

This chain joins TRBV4-3 and TRBJ2-1; 9 bases match TRBD2. The germline V gene encodes CDR1 LGHNA and CDR2 YSLEER. The CDR3 totals 19 residues. The ends lost 0 bases at V and 5 bases at J; junction bases unmatched: 14. The CDR3 here is CASSQDGLAGTLNHNEQFF. The DNA of the CDR3 is TGCGCCAGCAGCCAAGATGGCCTAGCGGGAACGCTTAACCACAATGAGCAGTTCTTC.

The count of this clone is one. V and J are TRBV10-3 and TRBJ2-1, with TRBD2 matching over 10 bases. CDR3 length: 18 amino acids. CDR1 is ENHRY and CDR2 is SYGVKD in the germline V gene. V gave up 6 bases and J gave up 0 bases; unmatched junction bases: 11. CDR3 residues: CAISPTGTSVNSYNEQFF. CDR3 sequence (DNA): TGTGCCATCAGCCCCACCGGGACTAGCGTCAACTCCTACAATGAGCAGTTCTTC.

The rearrangement links TRBV13 to TRBJ2-5; tentatively, D is TRBD2 (6 bases). CDR1 is PRHDT, CDR2 FYEKMQ, per germline (reference sequence). Trimming took 5 bases from V and 5 from J, leaving 33 bases between them. The CDR3 has 20 amino acids. The CDR3 DNA reads TGTGCCAGCAGCCCTCTATCGGGATTCACCCAGGAGGGCAAGTCGGAGACCCAGTACTTC. Protein sequence: CASSPLSGFTQEGKSETQYF.

The chain has TRBV6-5 and TRBJ2-2; 8 bases fit TRBD2. The CDR3 is 14 residues long. Per the germline V gene, CDR1 is MNHEY and CDR2 is SVGAGI. After removal of 5 bases from V and 7 bases from J, the junction contained 6 bases not matched to a gene. The CDR3 DNA is TGTGCCAGCAGTCCCACTAGCGGTGGCGGGGAGCTGTTTTTT. It yields the protein CASSPTSGGGELFF.

V gene TRBV27 combines with J gene TRBJ2-2; D is unclear. V lost 6 bases and J lost 6, with 11 bases in between. The CDR3 has 13 residues. Germline V gene data show CDR1 as MNHEY and CDR2 as SMNVEV (reference sequence). CDR3 sequence: CASRWQIPGELFF. The CDR3 DNA is TGTGCCAGCAGGTGGCAAATTCCCGGGGAGCTGTTTTTT.

The chain combines TRBV6-4 with TRBJ2-3; 7 positions match TRBD1. This CDR3 has 14 residues. V was clipped by 4 bases and J by 3 bases; unmatched bases: 4. Germline V lookup: CDR1 MRHNA, CDR2 SNTAGT. Written as DNA, the CDR3 is TGTGCCAGCAGTGGGGGGACAGAAACAGATACGCAGTATTTT. Protein sequence: CASSGGTETDTQYF.

The chain is built from TRBV9 and TRBJ2-1; D might be TRBD2 (7 bases). Trimming pared 6 bases from V and 7 bases from J, leaving 17 bases between. Germline CDR1 is SGDLS and CDR2 is YYNGEE. The CDR3 consists of 14 residues. The CDR3 DNA follows: TGTGCCAGCACGGGGGCGGGAGTAATGAATGAGCAGTTCTTC. This gives the protein CASTGAGVMNEQFF.

This chain links TRBV5-5 with TRBJ2-7, with D possibly matching TRBD1 (5 bases). The CDR3 covers 14 residues. Germline CDR1 reads SGHKS; CDR2 reads YYEKEE (reference sequence). V dropped 4 bases and J dropped 3 bases, with 14 bases sitting between them. For the CDR3, the DNA is TGTGCCAGCAGCATCGACAGCGTAAACTACGAGCAGTACTTC. It codes for CASSIDSVNYEQYF.

The genes are TRBV29-1 and TRBJ2-7; no definite D call. The CDR3 has 13 residues. The germline CDR1 and CDR2 sequences are SQVTM and ANQGSEA. V lost 1 base and J 3 bases, leaving 10 bases between the germline ends. The CDR3 protein is CSVEAGYGYEQYF. The CDR3 coding sequence is TGCAGCGTTGAAGCCGGGTACGGCTACGAGCAGTACTTC.

The V and J genes are TRBV2 and TRBJ2-7; the D gene is possibly TRBD1 (6 bases). The CDR3 runs to 11 residues. Between the trimmed V and J ends, which lost 6 bases and 10 bases, there was a span of 13 bases. Per the germline V gene, CDR1 is SNHLY and CDR2 is FYNNEI. The CDR3 is CASSARQVQYF. CDR3 DNA: TGTGCCAGCAGCGCACGACAGGTTCAGTACTTC.

The V and J genes are TRBV5-1 and TRBJ2-6, with D uncertain. Germline CDR1 SGHRS, CDR2 YFSETQ. V gave up 8 bases and J gave up 2 bases, with 11 bases separating them. This CDR3 contains 14 residues. This CDR3 reads CASTPEPGANVLTF. The DNA of the CDR3 is TGCGCCAGTACTCCGGAGCCTGGGGCCAACGTCCTGACTTTC.

The V gene is TRBV4-3, the J gene TRBJ2-5; D unresolved. The closer fit of TRBJ2-7 to the DNA end suggests the J call may be wrong. This CDR3 has 16 amino acids. The V gene's germline CDR1 is LGHNA and CDR2 YSLEER. The chain's CDR3 is CASSQDVGVLTYEQYF. CDR3 coding DNA: TGCGCCAGCAGCCAAGATGTGGGCGTTCTTACCTACGAGCAGTACTTC.

V gene TRBV6-5 combines with J gene TRBJ1-1; 8 bases fit TRBD1. CDR3 length: 13 residues. With V trimmed by 5 bases and J by 9 bases, 8 bases remained unmatched. Germline CDR1 reads MNHEY; CDR2 reads SVGAGI. The CDR3 DNA is TGTGCCAGCAGTGCCCTAGGACAGGGAAAAGCTTTCTTT. This encodes CASSALGQGKAFF.

The chain employs TRBV7-2 and TRBJ1-5, with 7 bases identical to TRBD1. The CDR3 length is 16 residues. V was pared by 5 bases and J by 7 bases, with 14 bases of the junction left unmatched. CDR1 SGHTA and CDR2 FQGNSA come from the germline V gene. In DNA form, the CDR3 reads TGTGCCAGCAGCCCGGAGGGTCAGGGGGTCCACCAGCCCCAGCATTTT. Encoded protein: CASSPEGQGVHQPQHF.

The rearrangement links TRBV27 to TRBJ2-4; 9 nucleotides agree with TRBD1. V was pared by 5 bases and J by 8 bases, with 7 bases of the junction left unmatched. The CDR3 length is 14 residues. The germline V gene encodes CDR1 MNHEY and CDR2 SMNVEV (reference sequence). CDR3 nucleotides: TGTGCCAGCAGTGGCGGGACAGGGTCGGACATTCAGTACTTC. Protein product: CASSGGTGSDIQYF.

This clone appeared once. The chain is built from TRBV6-4 and TRBJ2-1; D might be TRBD2 (6 bases). V lost 5 bases, J lost 8 bases, and 19 bases lay in between. CDR3 length: 15 amino acids. CDR1 and CDR2 (germline): MRHNA, SNTAGT. The CDR3 here is CASSPSRRDSDEQFF. The CDR3 DNA reads TGTGCCAGCAGTCCCTCCCGGCGGGATAGCGATGAGCAGTTCTTC.

The chain is built from TRBV7-3 and TRBJ2-6, with D possibly TRBD2 on 5 matching bases. CDR1 is SGHTA, CDR2 FQGTGA, per germline. Trimming pared 5 bases from V and 2 bases from J, leaving 13 bases between. The CDR3 length is 16 residues. The CDR3 DNA is TGTGCCAGCAGCCTCACCGAGGGAACTGGGGCCAACGTCCTGACTTTC. As protein: CASSLTEGTGANVLTF.